The 15 T cell receptor beta chains in this list originate from one sample, sequenced in a study of T cells after yellow fever vaccination. TCRdb recomputed calls from the 5' RACE reads with MiXCR, one row per CDR3 protein. The table has about 260,000 distinct CDR3 sequences, over 10% seen once. The sample here was CD4+ T cells sorted from PBMCs, taken 45 days after the yellow fever booster vaccination. These receptors came from a man aged 25 to 40 who received the YFV17D yellow fever vaccine.

This clonotype was seen a handful of times. The V gene is TRBV27, the J gene TRBJ2-4; D not certain. V gave up 8 bases and J gave up 2 bases, with 10 bases separating them. The CDR3 covers 13 residues. Germline CDR1 and CDR2: MNHEY and SMNVEV (reference sequence). CDR3: CASRGLPKNIQYF. The CDR3 DNA is TGTGCCAGCCGCGGCTTACCCAAAAACATTCAGTACTTC.

This clonotype turned up a few times. This chain uses TRBV29-1 with TRBJ2-3, with D uncertain. CDR3 length: 13 amino acids. Trimming pared 4 bases from V and 0 bases from J, leaving 8 bases between. The germline V gene has CDR1 SQVTM and CDR2 ANQGSEA. CDR3 coding DNA: TGCAGCGTTGCGAGGATTAGCACAGATACGCAGTATTTT. Amino acid sequence: CSVARISTDTQYF.

V gene TRBV20-1 combines with J gene TRBJ2-5; 7 bases are shared with TRBD2. This CDR3 has 14 amino acids. V dropped 4 bases and J dropped 7; count of bases not matched to a gene: 12. CDR1 and CDR2 (germline): DFQATT, SNEGSKA (reference sequence). The CDR3 region is CSAMTREASGTQYF. The CDR3, as DNA: TGCAGTGCTATGACCCGGGAGGCTTCGGGGACCCAGTACTTC.

This clonotype was recorded at least ten times. CDR3 in DNA: TGTGCCAGCAGCTTAGGATATTCCTCCTACAATGAGCAGTTCTTC. Translated, it gives CASSLGYSSYNEQFF. This sequence joins TRBV7-2 and TRBJ2-1; D gene uncertain. The ends were cut back, 1 base at V and 0 bases at J, with 7 bases in the middle. This CDR3 contains 15 residues. Germline V gene data show CDR1 as SGHTA and CDR2 as FQGNSA.

The CDR3 DNA sequence: TGTGCCAGCAGGAGAGCGGGAGAGGGGAATGAGCAGTTCTTC. This translates into CASRRAGEGNEQFF. The chain links TRBV3-1 to TRBJ2-1; 8 bases fit TRBD2. CDR3 length equals 14 residues. The V gene end was trimmed by 6 bases and the J gene end by 7 bases; junction bases not matched to a gene: 8. CDR1 is LGHDT and CDR2 is YNNKEL in the germline V gene (reference sequence).

This clonotype occurred a few times. The chain employs TRBV5-1 and TRBJ2-1; 7 nucleotides match TRBD2. The CDR3 is 14 amino acids. CDR1 SGHRS and CDR2 YFSETQ come from the germline V gene. The V gene end was trimmed by 1 base and the J gene end by 7 bases; junction bases not matched to a gene: 5. The CDR3 DNA sequence: TGCGCCAGCAGCTTGCGGACTAGTCATAATGAGCAGTTCTTC. It is translated as CASSLRTSHNEQFF.

The V call is TRBV20-1, the J call TRBJ2-5; no clear D. The CDR3 covers 12 residues. Germline V gene lookup returns CDR1 DFQATT and CDR2 SNEGSKA (reference sequence). Trimming removed 0 bases from V and 13 bases from J, with 15 bases in between. The CDR3 loop is CSARDFRLSRYF. The CDR3 bases are TGCAGTGCTAGAGACTTCAGACTCTCTCGGTACTTC.

The rearrangement links TRBV2 to TRBJ2-3; 13 bases are a match to TRBD2. CDR1 is SNHLY, CDR2 FYNNEI, per germline. V lost 6 bases to trimming and J lost 2 bases; unmatched junction nucleotides: 8. This CDR3 is built from 17 residues. The CDR3 spells CASRVGTSGVSTDTQYF. CDR3 nucleotides: TGTGCCAGCAGGGTCGGGACTAGCGGGGTTTCCACAGATACGCAGTATTTT.

The DNA for the CDR3 is TGTGCCAGCAGCGCAGGGACAGGGTCCCCCTACGAGCAGTACTTC. Translation: CASSAGTGSPYEQYF. The chain couples TRBV11-2 to TRBJ2-7; 9 bases map to TRBD1. Germline CDR1 SGHAT, CDR2 FQNNGV. J gave up 2 bases and V 5 bases, and 7 bases lay outside the gene matches. The CDR3 is 15 residues long.

In DNA form, the CDR3 reads TGTGCCATCAGTGAGTCTGAGGTGGATACGCAGTATTTT. Residues: CAISESEVDTQYF. V usage is TRBV10-3 and J usage is TRBJ2-3; no definite D call. CDR3 length equals 13 residues. Germline-derived CDR1 and CDR2 are ENHRY and SYGVKD. V lost 0 bases, J lost 6 bases, and 7 bases lay in between.

V gene TRBV6-2 or TRBV6-3 combines with J gene TRBJ2-4, with D perhaps TRBD1 (6 bases). CDR1 is MNHEY and CDR2 is SVGEGT in the germline V gene. The V end was cut by 6 bases, the J end by 3 bases, with 12 bases between. The CDR3 spans 14 residues. CDR3 sequence: CASSQTGIKNIQYF. CDR3 sequence (DNA): TGTGCCAGCAGCCAAACAGGGATCAAAAACATTCAGTACTTC.

This clonotype has just a few counts. The chain has TRBV6-2 or TRBV6-3 and TRBJ2-7, with 8 bases matching TRBD2. The CDR3 has 15 residues. Germline CDR1 MNHEY, CDR2 SVGEGT. V lost 0 bases, J lost 1 base, and 2 bases stayed unmatched. The CDR3 nucleotides are TGTGCCAGCAGTTACTCGGGCGGGAGGTCCTACGAGCAGTACTTC. It yields the protein CASSYSGGRSYEQYF.

A few counts support this clonotype. The J gene is TRBJ2-7, the V gene TRBV18; 10 nucleotides align to TRBD2. Germline V gene sequence: CDR1 KGHSH, CDR2 LQKENI. There are 15 residues in the CDR3. Germline trimming cut 0 bases from V and 4 bases from J; bases unmatched to any gene: 3. The CDR3 sequence: CASSPPSGRGYEQYF. Here the CDR3 DNA reads TGTGCCAGCTCACCACCCAGCGGGAGGGGTTACGAGCAGTACTTC. Variable domain in full (rest from reference TRBV18 and TRBJ2-7): NAGVMQNPRHLVRRRGQEARLRCSPMKGHSHVYWYRQLPEEGLKFMVYLQKENIIDESGMPKERFSAEFPKEGPSILRIQQVVRGDSAAYFCASSPPSGRGYEQYFGPGTRLTVT.

The sample holds many counts of this clonotype. The V call is TRBV5-1, the J call TRBJ2-3, with unresolved D. V shed 2 bases and J shed 1 base, with 11 bases lying between them. This CDR3 is 15 amino acids long. Germline lookup yields CDR1 SGHRS and CDR2 YFSETQ. The CDR3 loop reads CASSFSSLGTDTQYF. The CDR3 DNA reads as TGCGCCAGCAGCTTTAGTAGTTTGGGCACAGATACGCAGTATTTT.

The rearrangement uses TRBV13 and TRBJ2-2; D ambiguous. Germline CDR1 PRHDT, CDR2 FYEKMQ (reference sequence). V was pared by 5 bases and J by 6 bases, with 16 bases between. This CDR3 has 15 amino acids. This chain's CDR3 is CASSQGPTSPGELFF. The CDR3 bases are TGTGCCAGCAGCCAAGGACCTACTTCGCCCGGGGAGCTGTTTTTT.